This TCR beta chain came from a study of CD8 T cells in Susac syndrome. CDR1 is SGHRS, CDR2 YFSETQ, per germline. Trimming cost V 3 bases and J 4 bases; bases outside gene matches: 7. The CDR3 has 16 amino acids. RNA in amounts of 0.5 to 1 ug was reverse transcribed with random hexamers. The TCR beta CDR3 was amplified by immunoSEQ multiplex PCR across 54 Vbeta, 13 Jbeta. Each CDR3 protein gets one entry after TCRdb re-called the immunoSEQ multiplex PCR reads with MiXCR. The table includes about 150,000 distinct CDR3 sequences, about 95% detected once. This chain connects TRBV5-1 to TRBJ2-3; the match to TRBD1 covers 11 bases. The TCR comes from a human donor with multiple sclerosis. Sequencing was done on a sample of CD8+ T cells from PBMCs. DNA for the CDR3: TGCGCCAGCAGCTCGCCGGACAGGGGGCTCGCAGATACGCAGTATTTT. Residues: CASSSPDRGLADTQYF.